Listed below are T cell receptor beta chains from one sample, sequenced in a study of T cell responses to AZD1222 COVID-19 vaccine. TCRdb keeps only in-frame clones here, not all; method: immunoSEQ multiplex PCR. The sample carries 150,000 or so clones, over 85% recorded once. Sequenced material: peripheral blood, taken on day 0 of MenACWY control vaccination. The origin of the receptors is an adult in good health. CDR3s include the opening cysteine and the closing phenylalanine or tryptophan.

TRBV5-8	CASSFGGKLYEQYF
TRBV19	CASSKGQGLGTEAFF
TRBV28	CASSLVTHQPQHF
TRBV19	CASSLSRNTEAFF
TRBV5-6	CASSFFAGGGSPLHF
TRBV4-2	CASSPEGGSNQPQHF
TRBV6-5	CASSYGVGSNSPLHF
TRBV4-1	CASSQDLGDGEAFF
TRBV24-1	CATSDPSTYEQYF
TRBV29-1	CSVEVVVREDGYTF
TRBV12-2	CASRLAGTGIEAFF
TRBV7-2	CASSARSGGDRSNQPQHF
TRBV7-9	CASSLIGKTEAFF